The present entry profiles one T cell receptor (beta chain) with its context. V shed 0 bases and J shed 7 bases, with 10 bases lying between them. In germline, CDR1 is MNHNS, CDR2 SASEGT. The CDR3 length is 14 residues. Sequencing used immunoSEQ multiplex PCR; TCRdb keeps in-frame clones, though not all of them. The data hold 180,000 or so clones, with almost 90% observed a single time. The sample is drawn from a study of blood T cell repertoires in COVID-19. At the level of the study: T cells, B-cell-depleted T cells, or PBMCs provided the cDNA or gDNA that served as material.

This TCR was sampled from a man between 45 and 60 years old with acute or convalescent COVID-19. The sequenced sample was peripheral blood. V gene TRBV6-1 combines with J gene TRBJ2-1, with D maybe TRBD1 (6 bases). CDR3 sequence: CASSEAWGLNEQFF. The DNA for the CDR3 is TGTGCCAGCAGTGAAGCTTGGGGGCTAAATGAGCAGTTCTTC.